Below, one TCR beta chain is given with its context. Its antigen is still unknown. Trimming at V came to 4 bases and at J to 1 base, leaving 5 bases not matched to a gene. The germline gives CDR1 SGHTS, CDR2 YDEGEE. The CDR3 runs 16 residues. This sample was included in a study of cytomegalovirus exposure and HLA in healthy donors. Broader study findings: Later on, an analysis found that several of the most significant clusters appeared to be linked to common viral pathogens, which included parvovirus B19. Diagnosis of cytomegalovirus status made by the classifier reportedly showed high specificity and sensitivity.

Use of 60 Vbeta and 13 Jbeta primers characterized the PCR. Some clones are missing from TCRdb's copy, which holds only in-frame ones; the method was immunoSEQ multiplex PCR. The sample includes about 140,000 clones, about four fifths seen only once; the top ten take around 4.3%. The receptor's source is a man in his forties in good health and CMV-seronegative. The chain joins TRBV5-8 to TRBJ1-4; 9 positions agree with TRBD1. Sequencing was carried out using PBMCs. CDR3 sequence reads: CASSQQGARTNEKLFF. The CDR3 region has the DNA TGTGCCAGCAGCCAACAGGGGGCTCGAACTAATGAAAAACTGTTTTTT.